This T cell receptor (beta chain) was captured in a study of blood T cell repertoires in COVID-19. For the study at large: The samples span acute and convalescent COVID-19 from the United States, Italy and Spain.

Sequenced by immunoSEQ multiplex PCR; TCRdb stores in-frame clones only, minus some. The sample holds 75,000 or so clones, 84% seen once. The sequence was collected from a man aged 50-59 years with acute or convalescent COVID-19. Sequences were obtained from peripheral blood.

CDR3 amino acids: CASSPRGGRSETQYF. CDR3 in DNA: TGCGCCAGCAGCCCCCGGGGGGGCCGTAGCGAGACCCAGTACTTC. The rearrangement links TRBV5-1 to TRBJ2-5, with TRBD2 matching 8 bases. Germline values: CDR1 SGHRS, CDR2 YFSETQ. CDR3 length equals 15 residues. The trim removed 4 bases at V and 5 bases at J, leaving 10 bases unmatched.